The 18 T cell receptor beta chains presented below share a single source sample, sequenced in a study of blood T cell repertoires in COVID-19 (dated by TCRdb to 2020 to 2022). Receptor amplification or capture employed the immunoSEQ multiplex PCR assay. TCRdb's version of the immuneACCESS table is confined to in-frame rearrangements and falls short of the full clone set. An unresolved V gene accounts for under half of the shortfall where checked; the remainder is of unknown origin. Recorded for this sample are over 250,000 clones; more than 75% of them occurred a single time. The ten biggest clones cover around 9.1% of the sample. Sequencing was carried out using peripheral blood. The receptors were sampled from a man aged 35 to 55 who had recovered from COVID-19.

The V call is TRBV2, the J call TRBJ2-7; D might be TRBD1 (6 bases). Trimming stripped 2 bases from V and 3 bases from J, with 17 bases between. The length of the CDR3 is 16 residues. Germline loops: CDR1 SNHLY, CDR2 FYNNEI. CDR3 protein: CASSEQGQHSFYEQYF. In nucleotides, the CDR3 is TGTGCCAGCAGTGAACAGGGGCAACACTCTTTCTACGAGCAGTACTTC.

The rearrangement uses TRBV6-5 and TRBJ1-1; possibly TRBD1 for D (5 bases). Trimming stripped 6 bases from V and 1 base from J, with 12 bases between. Germline V gene sequence: CDR1 MNHEY, CDR2 SVGAGI. The CDR3 is made up of 14 amino acids. The DNA for the CDR3 is TGTGCCAGCAGACAAGGAGGGACGAACACTGAAGCTTTCTTT. Its protein is CASRQGGTNTEAFF.

As to this clone: The same CDR3 is also encoded by other DNA sequences in this sample. V is TRBV27 and J is TRBJ1-1, with a possible D match to TRBD1 (5 bases). The germline CDR1 and CDR2 sequences are MNHEY and SMNVEV (reference sequence). Trimming cost V 4 bases and J 0 bases, with 9 bases left between them. The CDR3 sequence is 14 residues long. The CDR3 DNA is TGTGCCAGCAGTTCAGGGATCATGAACACTGAAGCTTTCTTT. It yields the protein CASSSGIMNTEAFF.

This clone was seen a single time. V gene TRBV25-1 combines with J gene TRBJ1-3; D not resolved. This CDR3 region has 15 residues. Trimming cost V 3 bases and J 0 bases, with 9 bases left between them. The germline CDR1 and CDR2 sequences are MGHDK and SYGVNS. The CDR3 loop reads CASSDGPNSGNTIYF. CDR3 DNA: TGTGCCAGCAGTGACGGTCCTAACTCTGGAAACACCATATATTTT.

This rearrangement joins TRBV7-9 to TRBJ2-3; 7 bases agree with TRBD1. The germline V gene encodes CDR1 SEHNR and CDR2 FQNEAQ (reference sequence). This CDR3 contains 16 residues. Trimming took 5 bases from V and 2 from J; bases not matched to a gene: 10. As DNA, the CDR3 is TGTGCCAGCAGCCCCCCCGGGACAGACCTCACAGATACGCAGTATTTT. Its translation is CASSPPGTDLTDTQYF. The full variable domain, rest sourced from reference TRBV7-9 and TRBJ2-3, is DTGVSQNPRHKITKRGQNVTFRCDPISEHNRLYWYRQTLGQGPEFLTYFQNEAQLEKSRLLSDRFSAERPKGSFSTLEIQRTEQGDSAMYLCASSPPGTDLTDTQYFGPGTRLTVL.

The chain has TRBV7-9 and TRBJ1-6, with D possibly TRBD1 on 5 matching bases. The ends were cut back, 3 bases at V and 7 bases at J, with 13 bases in the middle. Germline V lookup: CDR1 SEHNR, CDR2 FQNEAQ (reference sequence). CDR3 length equals 15 residues. CDR3 loop: CASSLNGGGNSPLHF. The CDR3, as DNA: TGTGCCAGCAGCTTGAATGGGGGAGGCAATTCACCCCTCCACTTT.

The chain uses TRBV7-9 and TRBJ1-2, with TRBD1 identical over 9 bases. The CDR3 is 13 amino acids. Unmatched junction bases numbered 9, after V lost 9 bases and J lost 7 bases. Germline V gene sequence: CDR1 SEHNR, CDR2 FQNEAQ (reference sequence). The CDR3 sequence is CASKQGAQSGYTF. CDR3 in DNA: TGTGCCAGTAAACAGGGGGCGCAGAGTGGCTACACCTTC.

V gene TRBV10-3 combines with J gene TRBJ2-1, with 7 bases that match TRBD2. CDR1 ENHRY and CDR2 SYGVKD come from the germline V gene. V dropped 6 bases and J dropped 7; count of bases not matched to a gene: 6. The length of the CDR3 is 13 residues. CDR3 region: CAIRPGGGNEQFF. In DNA, the CDR3 is TGTGCCATCAGGCCCGGGGGAGGGAATGAGCAGTTCTTC.

This sequence joins TRBV10-2 and TRBJ1-6, with D possibly TRBD1 on 6 matching bases. The CDR3 runs to 15 residues. V lost 3 bases to trimming and J lost 9 bases, with 15 bases between them. Germline V lookup: CDR1 WSHSY, CDR2 SAAADI. The CDR3 DNA is TGCGCCAGCAGTGAAGGCAGGGGCAGTGGTTCACCCCTCCACTTT. This encodes CASSEGRGSGSPLHF.

The chain couples TRBV5-1 to TRBJ2-3; 11 bases agree with TRBD2. CDR3 size: 15 residues. Germline V gene data show CDR1 as SGHRS and CDR2 as YFSETQ. With 1 base clipped from V and 5 bases from J, the junction kept 3 bases outside the gene matches. Here the CDR3 DNA reads TGCGCCAGCAGCTTGATTACTAGCGGGAGAGATACGCAGTATTTT. Amino acids: CASSLITSGRDTQYF.

V usage is TRBV10-1 and J usage is TRBJ2-2; tentatively, D is TRBD2 (5 bases). Trimming shortened V by 4 bases and J by 7 bases, and 16 bases separated the two germline ends. Looked up from germline, CDR1 is WNHNN and CDR2 is SYGVQD (reference sequence). The CDR3 runs 15 residues. DNA of the CDR3: TGCGCCAGCAGTGTGGGCCGGGGAAGGGACGGGGAGCTGTTTTTT. It encodes CASSVGRGRDGELFF.

The chain is built from TRBV10-3 and TRBJ2-3; TRBD1 agrees at 7 bases. The V segment lost 5 bases and the J segment 5 bases; nucleotides outside the gene matches: 4. CDR1 is ENHRY, CDR2 SYGVKD, per germline. The CDR3 length is 13 residues. CDR3 protein: CAISQTGKDTQYF. DNA of the CDR3: TGTGCCATCAGTCAGACAGGGAAAGATACGCAGTATTTT.

The gene calls are TRBV6-2 or TRBV6-3 and TRBJ2-7, with TRBD1 as a possible D gene (6 bases). Germline lookup yields CDR1 MNHEY and CDR2 SVGEGT. V lost 2 bases and J 4 bases, leaving 21 bases between the germline ends. CDR3 length: 17 amino acids. The CDR3: CASSYKLETGPEYEQYF. The CDR3 DNA reads TGTGCCAGCAGTTACAAGTTGGAGACAGGTCCGGAATACGAGCAGTACTTC.

The chain joins TRBV6-5 to TRBJ2-7, with D possibly matching TRBD1 (6 bases). The germline V and J ends were trimmed by 7 bases and 12 bases, with 19 bases remaining between them. From germline, CDR1 is MNHEY and CDR2 SVGAGI. The CDR3 extends over 12 amino acids. Here the CDR3 reads CASTPGGGKLYF. For the CDR3, the DNA is TGTGCCAGCACCCCAGGTGGGGGCAAGTTGTACTTC.

The chain couples TRBV30 to TRBJ2-1; TRBD2 aligns across 9 bases. The trim removed 0 bases at V and 4 bases at J, leaving 13 bases unmatched. Germline CDR1 reads GTSNPN; CDR2 reads SVGIG (reference sequence). The CDR3 runs 18 residues. The CDR3 DNA sequence: TGTGCCTGGAGTGTAGGGGAGCGGGGGGACAAAGGTTACAATGAGCAGTTCTTC. This gives the protein CAWSVGERGDKGYNEQFF.

This clone was seen only once. V gene TRBV27 combines with J gene TRBJ2-7, with 11 bases fitting TRBD2. The CDR3 loop spans 17 amino acids. CDR1 is MNHEY and CDR2 is SMNVEV in the germline V gene (reference sequence). With 7 bases clipped from V and 0 bases from J, the junction kept 11 bases outside the gene matches. The DNA for the CDR3 is TGTGCCAGCACGGACTTGGGACTAGCGGCTTTCTCCTACGAGCAGTACTTC. Its protein product is CASTDLGLAAFSYEQYF.

The chain combines TRBV19 with TRBJ2-7; 8 nucleotides align to TRBD1. The ends lost 1 base at V and 3 bases at J; junction bases unmatched: 5. The CDR3 contains 15 residues. Germline loops: CDR1 LNHDA, CDR2 SQIVND (reference sequence). The CDR3 DNA sequence: TGTGCCAGTAGTATAGGACAGGGGACACACTACGAGCAGTACTTC. Residues: CASSIGQGTHYEQYF.

V is TRBV7-2 and J is TRBJ1-2, with D unresolved. The CDR3 has 16 residues. The ends were cut back, 4 bases at V and 4 bases at J, with 19 bases in the middle. The germline CDR1 and CDR2 sequences are SGHTA and FQGNSA. The CDR3 sequence: CASSSPDVTRSYGYTF. The CDR3 nucleotides are TGTGCCAGCAGCTCCCCTGACGTGACACGATCCTATGGCTACACCTTC.